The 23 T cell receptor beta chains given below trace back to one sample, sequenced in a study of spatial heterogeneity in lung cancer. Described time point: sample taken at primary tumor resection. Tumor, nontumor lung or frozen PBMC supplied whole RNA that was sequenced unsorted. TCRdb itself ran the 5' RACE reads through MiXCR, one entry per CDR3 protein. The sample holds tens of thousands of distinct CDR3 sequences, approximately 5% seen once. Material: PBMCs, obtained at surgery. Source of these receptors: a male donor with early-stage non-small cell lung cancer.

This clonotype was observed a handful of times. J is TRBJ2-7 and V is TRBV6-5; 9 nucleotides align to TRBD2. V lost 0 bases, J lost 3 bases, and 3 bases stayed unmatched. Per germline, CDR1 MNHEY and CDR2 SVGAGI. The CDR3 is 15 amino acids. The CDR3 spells CASSYSRSGSYEQYF. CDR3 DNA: TGTGCCAGCAGTTACTCGCGTAGCGGGAGCTACGAGCAGTACTTC.

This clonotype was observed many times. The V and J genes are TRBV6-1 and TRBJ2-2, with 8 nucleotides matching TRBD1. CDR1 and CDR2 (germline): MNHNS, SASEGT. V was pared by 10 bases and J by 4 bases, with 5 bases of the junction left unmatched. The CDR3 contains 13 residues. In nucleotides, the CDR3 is TGTGCCACCGGACAGGGACGCACCGGGGAGCTGTTTTTT. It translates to CATGQGRTGELFF.

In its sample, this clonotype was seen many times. The CDR3 sequence is CASSSLPGEDEQFF. DNA of the CDR3: TGTGCCAGCAGTTCCCTCCCTGGGGAGGATGAGCAGTTCTTC. The chain joins TRBV6-5 to TRBJ2-1, with a tentative D call TRBD2 (6 bases). Germline CDR1 reads MNHEY; CDR2 reads SVGAGI. CDR3 size: 14 residues. Trimming cost V 4 bases and J 8 bases, with 15 bases left between them.

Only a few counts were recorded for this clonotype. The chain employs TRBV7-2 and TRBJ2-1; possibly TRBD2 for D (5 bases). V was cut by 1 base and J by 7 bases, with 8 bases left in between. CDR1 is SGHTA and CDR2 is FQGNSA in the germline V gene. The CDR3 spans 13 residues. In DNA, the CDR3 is TGTGCCAGCAGCTTAGAAGCGGAAAATGAGCAGTTCTTC. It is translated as CASSLEAENEQFF.

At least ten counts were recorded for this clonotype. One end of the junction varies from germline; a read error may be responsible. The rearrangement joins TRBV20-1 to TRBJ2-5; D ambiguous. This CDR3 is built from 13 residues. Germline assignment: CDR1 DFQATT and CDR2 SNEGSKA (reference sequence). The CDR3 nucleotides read TGCAGTGCTAGGGCGCCGTACCAGGAGACCCAGTACTTC. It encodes CSARAPYQETQYF.

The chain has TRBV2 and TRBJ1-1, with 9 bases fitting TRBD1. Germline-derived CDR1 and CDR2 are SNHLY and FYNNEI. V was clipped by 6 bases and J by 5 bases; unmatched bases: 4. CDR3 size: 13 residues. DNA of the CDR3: TGTGCCAGCAGGGGGACAGGGCGAACTGAAGCTTTCTTT. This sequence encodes CASRGTGRTEAFF.

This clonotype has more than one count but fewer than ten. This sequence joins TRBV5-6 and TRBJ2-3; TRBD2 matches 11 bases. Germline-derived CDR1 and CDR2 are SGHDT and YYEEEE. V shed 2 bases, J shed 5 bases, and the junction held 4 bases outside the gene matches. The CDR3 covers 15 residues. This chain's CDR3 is CASSFGLAGGDTQYF. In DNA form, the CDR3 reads TGTGCCAGCAGCTTTGGGCTAGCGGGGGGAGATACGCAGTATTTT.

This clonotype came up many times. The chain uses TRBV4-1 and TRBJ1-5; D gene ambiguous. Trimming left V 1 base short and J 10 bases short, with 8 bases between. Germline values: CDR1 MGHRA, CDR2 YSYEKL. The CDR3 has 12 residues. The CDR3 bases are TGCGCCAGCAGCCAAGTGGGCGGTCCCCAGCATTTT. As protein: CASSQVGGPQHF.

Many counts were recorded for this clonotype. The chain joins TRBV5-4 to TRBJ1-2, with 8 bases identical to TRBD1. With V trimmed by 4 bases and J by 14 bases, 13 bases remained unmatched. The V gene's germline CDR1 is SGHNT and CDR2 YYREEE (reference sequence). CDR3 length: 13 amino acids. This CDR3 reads CASSGGTGGSRTF. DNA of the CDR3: TGTGCCAGCAGCGGCGGGACAGGCGGATCTAGAACCTTC.

The CDR3 DNA is TGCGCCAGCAGTGCGCCGGGAGTTAACACCGGGGAGCTGTTTTTT. It specifies CASSAPGVNTGELFF. The chain employs TRBV5-1 and TRBJ2-2, with D tentatively TRBD2 (6 bases). Germline V gene lookup returns CDR1 SGHRS and CDR2 YFSETQ. V lost 5 bases to trimming and J lost 2 bases, with 13 bases between them. This CDR3 region has 15 residues.

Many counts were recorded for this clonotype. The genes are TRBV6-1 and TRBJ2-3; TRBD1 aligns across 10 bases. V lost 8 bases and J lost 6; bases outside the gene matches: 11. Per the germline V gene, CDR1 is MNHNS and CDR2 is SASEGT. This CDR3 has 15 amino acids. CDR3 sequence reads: CASRDRGRSQDTQYF. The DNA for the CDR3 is TGTGCCAGCCGCGACAGGGGGCGTTCACAGGATACGCAGTATTTT.

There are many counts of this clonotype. CDR3: CSARDPTSGRTGELFF. As DNA, the CDR3 is TGCAGTGCTAGAGATCCCACTAGCGGGAGGACCGGGGAGCTGTTTTTT. V usage is TRBV20-1 and J usage is TRBJ2-2; 12 bases fit TRBD2. Trimming cost V 0 bases and J 5 bases; bases outside gene matches: 4. This CDR3 has 16 amino acids. CDR1 is DFQATT and CDR2 is SNEGSKA in the germline V gene (reference sequence).

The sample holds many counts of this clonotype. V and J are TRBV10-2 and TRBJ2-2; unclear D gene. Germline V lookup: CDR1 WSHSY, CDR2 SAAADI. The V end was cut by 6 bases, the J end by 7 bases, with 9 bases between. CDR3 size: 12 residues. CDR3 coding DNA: TGCGCCAGCAGCCCCACTCTCGGGGAGCTGTTTTTT. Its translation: CASSPTLGELFF.

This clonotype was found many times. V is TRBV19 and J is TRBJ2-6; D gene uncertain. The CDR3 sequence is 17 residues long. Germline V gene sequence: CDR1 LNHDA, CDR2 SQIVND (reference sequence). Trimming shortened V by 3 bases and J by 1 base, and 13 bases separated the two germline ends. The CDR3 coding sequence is TGTGCCAGTAGTATTTTGGCAGGCCCTTCTGGGGCCAACGTCCTGACTTTC. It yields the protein CASSILAGPSGANVLTF.

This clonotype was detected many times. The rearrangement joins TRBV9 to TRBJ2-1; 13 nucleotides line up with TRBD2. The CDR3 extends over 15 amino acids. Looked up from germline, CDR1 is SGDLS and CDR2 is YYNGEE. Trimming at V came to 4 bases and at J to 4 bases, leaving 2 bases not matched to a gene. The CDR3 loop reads CASSTTSGRYNEQFF. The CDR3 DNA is TGTGCCAGCAGCACGACTAGCGGGAGGTACAATGAGCAGTTCTTC.

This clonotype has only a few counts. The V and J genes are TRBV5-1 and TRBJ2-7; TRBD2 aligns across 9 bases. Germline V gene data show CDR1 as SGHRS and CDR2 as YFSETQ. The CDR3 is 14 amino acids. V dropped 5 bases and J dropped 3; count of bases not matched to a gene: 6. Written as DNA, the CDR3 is TGCGCCAGCAGGCTGTTTAGCGGGAGCTACGAGCAGTACTTC. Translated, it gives CASRLFSGSYEQYF.

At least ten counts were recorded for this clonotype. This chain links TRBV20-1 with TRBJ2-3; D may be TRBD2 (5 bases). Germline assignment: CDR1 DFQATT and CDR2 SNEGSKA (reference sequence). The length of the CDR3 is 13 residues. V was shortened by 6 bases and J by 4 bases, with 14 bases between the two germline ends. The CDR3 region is CSAPDVGADTQYF. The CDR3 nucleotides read TGCAGTGCCCCGGACGTGGGAGCAGATACGCAGTATTTT.

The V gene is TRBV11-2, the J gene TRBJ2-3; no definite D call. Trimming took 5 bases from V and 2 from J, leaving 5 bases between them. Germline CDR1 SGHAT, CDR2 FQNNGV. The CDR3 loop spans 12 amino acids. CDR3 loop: CASSHTTDTQYF. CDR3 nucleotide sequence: TGTGCCAGCAGCCACACCACAGATACGCAGTATTTT.

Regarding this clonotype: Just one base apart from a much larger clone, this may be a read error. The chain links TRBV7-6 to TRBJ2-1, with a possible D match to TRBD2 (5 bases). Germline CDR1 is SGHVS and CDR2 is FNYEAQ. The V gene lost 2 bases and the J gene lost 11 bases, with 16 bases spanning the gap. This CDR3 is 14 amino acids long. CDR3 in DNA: TGTGCCAGCAGCTTAATTGCGGGTGACACAAAGCAGTTCTTC. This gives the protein CASSLIAGDTKQFF.

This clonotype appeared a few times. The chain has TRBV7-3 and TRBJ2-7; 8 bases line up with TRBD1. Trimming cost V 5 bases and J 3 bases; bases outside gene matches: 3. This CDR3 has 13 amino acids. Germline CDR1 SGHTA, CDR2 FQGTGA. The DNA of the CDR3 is TGTGCCAGCAGCAAGGACAGGGACTACGAGCAGTACTTC. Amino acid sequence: CASSKDRDYEQYF.

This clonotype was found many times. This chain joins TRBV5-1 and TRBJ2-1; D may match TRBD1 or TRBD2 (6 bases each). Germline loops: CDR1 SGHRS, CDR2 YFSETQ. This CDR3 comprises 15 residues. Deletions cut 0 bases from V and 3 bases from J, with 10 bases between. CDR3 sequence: CASSLGTAGYNEQFF. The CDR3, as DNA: TGCGCCAGCAGCTTGGGGACAGCGGGCTACAATGAGCAGTTCTTC. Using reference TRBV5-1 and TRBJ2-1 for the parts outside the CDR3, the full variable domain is KAGVTQTPRYLIKTRGQQVTLSCSPISGHRSVSWYQQTPGQGLQFLFEYFSETQRNKGNFPGRFSGRQFSNSRSEMNVSTLELGDSALYLCASSLGTAGYNEQFFGPGTRLTVL.

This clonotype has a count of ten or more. In DNA, the CDR3 is TGTGCTAGTGGTTTGTCGGTAAGGCCCTACGAGCAGTACTTC. This codes for CASGLSVRPYEQYF. V gene TRBV12-5 combines with J gene TRBJ2-7, with unresolved D. V gave up 2 bases and J gave up 2 bases, with 10 bases separating them. The CDR3 is made up of 14 amino acids. Per the germline V gene, CDR1 is LGHNT and CDR2 is FRNRAP.

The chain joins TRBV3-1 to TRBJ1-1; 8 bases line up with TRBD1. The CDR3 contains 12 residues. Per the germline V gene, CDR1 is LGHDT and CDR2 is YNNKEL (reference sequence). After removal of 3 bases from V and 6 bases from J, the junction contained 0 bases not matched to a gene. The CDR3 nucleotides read TGTGCCAGCAGCCAGGGACAGGCTGAAGCTTTCTTT. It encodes CASSQGQAEAFF. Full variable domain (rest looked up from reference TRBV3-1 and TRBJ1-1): DTAVSQTPKYLVTQMGNDKSIKCEQNLGHDTMYWYKQDSKKFLKIMFSYNNKELIINETVPNRFSPKSPDKAHLNLHINSLELGDSAVYFCASSQGQAEAFFGQGTRLTVV.